The 4 T cell receptor beta chains below were found in one sample sequenced in a study of T cells after yellow fever vaccination. TCRdb re-analysed the 5' RACE reads in MiXCR, keeping a single row per CDR3 protein. Among about 340,000 distinct CDR3 sequences listed, over 8% were seen once. Here the sequenced sample was PBMCs, taken on the day of the first yellow fever vaccination. The origin of the receptors is a man between 18 and 29 years old who received the YFV17D yellow fever vaccine.

This clonotype has only a few counts. V is TRBV5-1 and J is TRBJ1-5; no clear D gene. Germline loops: CDR1 SGHRS, CDR2 YFSETQ. This CDR3 comprises 15 residues. V dropped 1 base and J dropped 2 bases, with 10 bases sitting between them. DNA of the CDR3: TGCGCCAGCAGCTTGCTAGGAAATGGCAATCAGCCCCAGCATTTT. Protein: CASSLLGNGNQPQHF.

The chain is built from TRBV7-2 and TRBJ2-1; D is undetermined. Germline V gives CDR1 SGHTA, CDR2 FQGNSA. The CDR3 contains 13 residues. Trimming took 1 base from V and 12 from J, leaving 13 bases between them. CDR3 sequence: CASSLGPRGGQFF. In nucleotides, the CDR3 is TGTGCCAGCAGCTTAGGACCTCGCGGCGGGCAGTTCTTC.

This clonotype was seen only a few times. V is TRBV10-3 and J is TRBJ2-7; 11 positions agree with TRBD2. Germline lookup yields CDR1 ENHRY and CDR2 SYGVKD. J gave up 4 bases and V 5 bases, and 4 bases lay outside the gene matches. The CDR3 contains 14 residues. CDR3 coding DNA: TGTGCCATCAGTCCGACTAGCGGGGTGTACGAGCAGTACGTC. Translating gives CAISPTSGVYEQYV.

This clonotype came up many times. The chain uses TRBV5-1 and TRBJ2-5; maybe TRBD1 (6 bases). Trimming left V 0 bases short and J 0 bases short, with 9 bases between. The CDR3 has 15 residues. The germline V gene encodes CDR1 SGHRS and CDR2 YFSETQ. The CDR3 spells CASSLVGDNQETQYF. The CDR3 nucleotides are TGCGCCAGCAGCTTGGTCGGGGACAACCAAGAGACCCAGTACTTC.